What follows are 26 T cell receptor beta chains derived from one specimen sequenced in a study of molecular identifiers for immune sequencing clone quantification (dated by TCRdb to 2017 to 2018). The receptor library was made with PCR. Sequencing was performed on a NextSeq 500. TCRdb reran the public reads through fastp at Q25 and MiXCR, keeping productive beta chains. Merged by CDR3 protein, the rows form single entries marked with the most common genes and DNA. A total of about 98,000 distinct CDR3 sequences appear in this sample, around 37% of them only once. The biggest ten clones account for approximately 9.8% of the sample. The sample was naive CD8+ T cells from blood, with Jurkat cell RNA spiked in. The label giving this sample's cell subset or site can be read as: FACS-sorted CD8+CD4-CCR7+CD45RA+ naive T cells. These receptors all stem from a human donor in good health. Some libraries in this study had Jurkat cell RNA spiked in.

This clonotype was counted a few times. The chain uses TRBV28 and TRBJ2-2, with D unresolved. Germline V lookup: CDR1 MDHEN, CDR2 SYDVKM. V lost 1 base to trimming and J lost 1 base, with 4 bases between them. This CDR3 region has 14 residues. The CDR3 reads CASSLFQNTGELFF. CDR3 DNA: TGTGCCAGCAGTTTATTCCAGAACACCGGGGAGCTGTTTTTT. Using reference TRBV28 and TRBJ2-2 for the parts outside the CDR3, the full variable domain is DVKVTQSSRYLVKRTGEKVFLECVQDMDHENMFWYRQDPGLGLRLIYFSYDVKMKEKGDIPEGYSVSREKKERFSLILESASTNQTSMYLCASSLFQNTGELFFGEGSRLTVL.

To note about this clonotype: A clone one base away is much larger, so this may be a read error. The CDR3 DNA sequence: TGTGCCAGCCCCCCACAAAATTTAAGGGCTGACGCCACAGCTACGCAGTATTTT. This translates into CASPPQNLRADATATQYF. The chain couples TRBV7-8 to TRBJ2-3; D is unresolved. The germline V gene encodes CDR1 SGHVS and CDR2 FQNEAQ. The CDR3 extends over 18 amino acids.

The chain recombines TRBV5-6 with TRBJ2-2; no definite D call. The CDR3 sequence is 12 residues long. V was cut by 5 bases and J by 3 bases, with 5 bases left in between. Germline V gene lookup returns CDR1 SGHDT and CDR2 YYEEEE. CDR3 nucleotides: TGTGCCAGCAGATATCACACCGGGGAGCTGTTTTTT. It yields the protein CASRYHTGELFF.

The V and J genes are TRBV27 and TRBJ2-7, with TRBD1 as a possible D gene (5 bases). The CDR3 has 13 residues. Germline V CDR1 and CDR2: MNHEY, SMNVEV (reference sequence). V was shortened by 2 bases and J by 3 bases, with 8 bases between the two germline ends. The CDR3 nucleotides are TGTGCCAGCAGTTTAGGGGCCTTCTACGAGCAGTACTTC. This codes for CASSLGAFYEQYF.

Turning to this clonotype: An end of the junction does not agree with germline; a read error may underlie this. The chain combines TRBV4-2 with TRBJ1-1, with D maybe TRBD1 (5 bases). Germline V gives CDR1 LGHNA, CDR2 YNFKEQ. CDR3 length: 12 amino acids. The CDR3 DNA follows: TGTGCCAGCAGCCAAGGCAGGGAGAAGGCTATCTTT. Translated, it gives CASSQGREKAIF.

This clonotype has only a few counts. The genes are TRBV4-3 and TRBJ2-1; 7 bases map to TRBD1. This CDR3 spans 13 amino acids. V shed 2 bases and J 9 bases; nucleotides not matched to a gene: 4. Per germline, CDR1 LGHNA and CDR2 YSLEER. The CDR3 coding sequence is TGCGCCAGCAGCCAAATACAGGGGATTGAGCAGTTCTTC. This translates into CASSQIQGIEQFF.

On this clonotype itself: Since a much larger clone is just one base distant, this may be a read error. This chain links TRBV20-1 with TRBJ1-1; D unresolved. Germline V gene lookup returns CDR1 DFQATT and CDR2 SNEGSKA (reference sequence). This CDR3 is built from 16 residues. CDR3 protein: CSALYGSSFFNTEAIF. CDR3 in DNA: TGCAGTGCGTTGTATGGCAGTTCCTTTTTTAACACTGAAGCTATCTTT.

As regards this clonotype: A much larger clone differs by one base, so this may be a read error. This chain uses TRBV24-1 with TRBJ2-3; D is perhaps TRBD2 (6 bases). The CDR3 spans 13 residues. Germline loops: CDR1 KGHDR, CDR2 SFDVKD. CDR3 loop: CATRGLNTDTLYF. The CDR3 nucleotides are TGTGCCACGAGGGGACTTAACACAGATACGCTGTATTTT.

The chain joins TRBV7-2 to TRBJ2-3; D remains ambiguous. The germline V and J ends were trimmed by 5 bases and 2 bases, with 14 bases remaining between them. Germline-derived CDR1 and CDR2 are SGHTA and FQGNSA. The CDR3 covers 15 residues. CDR3 sequence: CASSPWGENTDTQYF. For the CDR3, the DNA is TGTGCCAGCAGCCCCTGGGGTGAGAACACAGATACGCAGTATTTT.

The sample holds a few counts of this clonotype. V is TRBV5-6 and J is TRBJ1-2; D gene ambiguous. There are 12 residues in the CDR3. Germline V CDR1 and CDR2: SGHDT, YYEEEE. Trimming removed 1 base at V and 5 bases at J, with 6 bases between. The CDR3 here is CASSLMTYGYTF. The CDR3 DNA reads TGTGCCAGCAGCTTGATGACTTATGGCTACACCTTC.

This clonotype has a handful of counts. V usage is TRBV9 and J usage is TRBJ1-4; perhaps TRBD1 as D (5 bases). Trimming pared 6 bases from V and 4 bases from J, leaving 10 bases between. The CDR3 length is 13 residues. In germline, CDR1 is SGDLS, CDR2 YYNGEE. In DNA, the CDR3 is TGTGCCAGCAACGGGGGGGGTAATGAAAAACTGTTTTTT. Translation gives CASNGGGNEKLFF.

On this clonotype itself: Possible read error: a much larger clone is one base away. V and J are TRBV11-2 and TRBJ2-7; D remains unclear. CDR3 size: 15 residues. In germline, CDR1 is SGHAT, CDR2 FQNNGV. Between the trimmed V and J ends, which lost 3 bases and 7 bases, there was a span of 19 bases. CDR3 residues: CASSLGCGFLGEQYF. In DNA, the CDR3 is TGTGCCAGCAGCTTGGGGTGTGGGTTTCTCGGGGAGCAGTACTTC.

In the case of this clonotype: This likely comes from a read error, as the CDR3 has no conserved phenylalanine or tryptophan at its end. V is TRBV28 and J is TRBJ2-7; possibly TRBD1 for D (6 bases). The V gene's germline CDR1 is MDHEN and CDR2 SYDVKM. Trimming took 0 bases from V and 7 from J, leaving 16 bases between them. The CDR3 loop spans 15 amino acids. Written as DNA, the CDR3 is TGTGCCAGCAGTTTATGGGGACAAGGTCGTCGGGAGCAGTACCTC. It codes for CASSLWGQGRREQYL.

As concerns this clonotype: This may stem from a read error, because a much larger clone lies one nucleotide away. The CDR3 carries no conserved terminal phenylalanine or tryptophan, so it likely arises from a read error. This chain connects TRBV7-2 to TRBJ2-7; unclear D gene. CDR3 length equals 15 residues. The germline gives CDR1 SGHTA, CDR2 FQGNSA. V was pared by 1 base and J by 0 bases, with 10 bases between. CDR3 amino acids: CASSLDGHSSYEQYI. The CDR3 bases are TGTGCCAGCAGCTTAGACGGGCATAGCTCCTACGAGCAGTACATC.

This clonotype was observed a few times. The J gene is TRBJ2-1, the V gene TRBV2; the D is unclear. Germline V gene data show CDR1 as SNHLY and CDR2 as FYNNEI. This CDR3 is built from 17 residues. V lost 4 bases and J 0 bases, leaving 16 bases between the germline ends. CDR3 amino acids: CASSVGRSALSYNEQFF. Here the CDR3 DNA reads TGTGCCAGCAGTGTTGGGCGTAGTGCCCTCTCCTACAATGAGCAGTTCTTC.

With regard to this clonotype: Possible read error: a much larger clone is one base away. The chain recombines TRBV28 with TRBJ1-5; D is possibly TRBD1 (5 bases). Germline lookup yields CDR1 MDHEN and CDR2 SYDVKM. The CDR3 runs to 17 residues. Trimming took 3 bases from V and 10 from J, leaving 25 bases between them. CDR3 sequence reads: CASSFPLTVVRGLPQHF. The CDR3 nucleotides read TGTGCCAGCAGTTTCCCCTTGACAGTGGTACGGGGTCTACCCCAGCATTTT.

In this sample, this clonotype turned up a few times. As DNA, the CDR3 is TGTGCCAGCAGCACTGGGACTAGCGGTCTCTACGAGCAGTACTTC. Translated, it gives CASSTGTSGLYEQYF. The V and J genes are TRBV5-5 and TRBJ2-7, with 11 bases aligning to TRBD2. This CDR3 spans 15 amino acids. The V gene's germline CDR1 is SGHKS and CDR2 YYEKEE (reference sequence). The junction had 6 bases not matched to a gene; V was cut back by 4 bases and J by 3 bases.

This clonotype was recorded at least ten times. V gene TRBV4-1 combines with J gene TRBJ2-6; no reliable D call. The CDR3 contains 13 residues. Germline lookup yields CDR1 MGHRA and CDR2 YSYEKL. V was trimmed by 8 bases and J by 0 bases, leaving 5 bases between them. Written as DNA, the CDR3 is TGCGCCAGCGGGAACTCTGGGGCCAACGTCCTGACTTTC. It specifies CASGNSGANVLTF.

The chain uses TRBV6-5 and TRBJ2-7, with D unclear. This CDR3 has 14 residues. Germline loops: CDR1 MNHEY, CDR2 SVGAGI. The germline V and J ends were trimmed by 0 bases and 3 bases, with 9 bases remaining between them. CDR3 region: CASSYSEGNYEQYF. CDR3 bases: TGTGCCAGCAGTTACTCGGAAGGGAACTACGAGCAGTACTTC.

In its sample, this clonotype was seen once. A much larger clonotype is one base distant, so this may be a read error. The rearrangement uses TRBV6-1 and TRBJ2-7, with D maybe TRBD2 (6 bases). The CDR3 totals 12 residues. V was clipped by 11 bases and J by 3 bases, with 14 bases between them. The germline gives CDR1 MNHNS, CDR2 SASEGT. The CDR3 region has the DNA TGTGCCGGCATTATCGGGGGCTACGAGCAGTACTTC. Protein product: CAGIIGGYEQYF.

This clonotype has a count of ten or more. This chain links TRBV12-3 or TRBV12-4 with TRBJ1-2; 9 nucleotides align to TRBD1. This CDR3 is 13 amino acids long. The ends lost 5 bases at V and 7 bases at J; junction bases unmatched: 5. CDR3 sequence (DNA): TGTGCCAGCAGTGCACAGGGGGCACCTGGCTACACCTTC. It encodes CASSAQGAPGYTF.

This clonotype came up many times. V usage is TRBV7-2 and J usage is TRBJ2-3; TRBD2 agrees at 7 bases. Germline values: CDR1 SGHTA, CDR2 FQGNSA. CDR3 length: 18 amino acids. V lost 2 bases and J lost 4; bases outside the gene matches: 15. For the CDR3, the DNA is TGTGCCAGCAGCTTACCCTCGCAGACAGACCGGGGGGCAGATACGCAGTATTTT. Amino acid sequence: CASSLPSQTDRGADTQYF.

The chain joins TRBV9 to TRBJ2-7; D unclear. Germline V gene sequence: CDR1 SGDLS, CDR2 YYNGEE. The CDR3 spans 13 residues. V was shortened by 0 bases and J by 2 bases, with 6 bases between the two germline ends. The DNA of the CDR3 is TGTGCCAGCAGCGTAGAAGCTACCTACGAGCAGTACTTC. It codes for CASSVEATYEQYF. The variable domain in full, completed from reference TRBV9 and TRBJ2-7, reads DSGVTQTPKHLITATGQRVTLRCSPRSGDLSVYWYQQSLDQGLQFLIQYYNGEERAKGNILERFSAQQFPDLHSELNLSSLELGDSALYFCASSVEATYEQYFGPGTRLTVT.

This clonotype was observed a handful of times. The rearrangement links TRBV28 to TRBJ2-3; 10 bases map to TRBD2. There are 18 residues in the CDR3. The trim removed 1 base at V and 3 bases at J, leaving 10 bases unmatched. Germline-derived CDR1 and CDR2 are MDHEN and SYDVKM. This chain's CDR3 is CASSLSLTASGSTDTQYF. The CDR3 DNA sequence: TGTGCCAGCAGTTTATCCCTTACCGCTAGCGGGAGTACAGATACGCAGTATTTT.

Concerning this clonotype itself: A clone one base away is much larger, so this may be a read error. The chain employs TRBV4-1 and TRBJ2-3; D remains ambiguous. The CDR3 has 13 residues. Germline V gives CDR1 MGHRA, CDR2 YSYEKL. CDR3 sequence reads: CGSSQVGPDTQYF. Written as DNA, the CDR3 is TGCGGCAGCAGCCAAGTAGGGCCAGATACGCAGTATTTT.

This clonotype was counted once. Since a much larger clone is just one base distant, this may be a read error. J is TRBJ1-4 and V is TRBV20-1; D is undetermined. Per the germline V gene, CDR1 is DFQATT and CDR2 is SNEGSKA (reference sequence). The CDR3 is 14 amino acids. The CDR3 sequence: CGARGGSTNEKLFF. The CDR3 region has the DNA TGCGGTGCTCGAGGAGGGAGCACTAATGAAAAACTGTTTTTT.